This TCR beta chain was sequenced in a study of T cell responses to AZD1222 COVID-19 vaccine. Study-wide points: The study reported that nearly half of spike-specific TCRs target unmutated variant regions. Repertoires were obtained solely post-peak T cell response. Most donors were white British and more were female, and clonal diversity was possibly underestimated.

Measured with immunoSEQ multiplex PCR; TCRdb has only the in-frame clones, and not every one. Here the sample spans about 120,000 clones, more than 75% being singletons. Concerning this clone: Its target is not known.

J was trimmed by 4 bases and V by 7 bases; bases with no gene match: 16. The CDR3 consists of 17 residues. CDR1 is LNHNV and CDR2 is YYDKDF in the germline V gene (reference sequence). The V call is TRBV15, the J call TRBJ2-3, with 8 bases identical to TRBD2. The sequence was collected from an adult who received the AZD1222 COVID-19 vaccine. Sample: peripheral blood, taken 28 days after the second AZD1222 dose. In nucleotides, the CDR3 is TGTGCCACCACAGACAATGAGCGGGAGTATTACGCAGATACGCAGTATTTT. Translation gives CATTDNEREYYADTQYF. Using reference TRBV15 and TRBJ2-3 for the parts outside the CDR3, the full variable domain is DAMVIQNPRYQVTQFGKPVTLSCSQTLNHNVMYWYQQKSSQAPKLLFHYYDKDFNNEADTPDNFQSRRPNTSFCFLDIRSPGLGDTAMYLCATTDNEREYYADTQYFGPGTRLTVL.